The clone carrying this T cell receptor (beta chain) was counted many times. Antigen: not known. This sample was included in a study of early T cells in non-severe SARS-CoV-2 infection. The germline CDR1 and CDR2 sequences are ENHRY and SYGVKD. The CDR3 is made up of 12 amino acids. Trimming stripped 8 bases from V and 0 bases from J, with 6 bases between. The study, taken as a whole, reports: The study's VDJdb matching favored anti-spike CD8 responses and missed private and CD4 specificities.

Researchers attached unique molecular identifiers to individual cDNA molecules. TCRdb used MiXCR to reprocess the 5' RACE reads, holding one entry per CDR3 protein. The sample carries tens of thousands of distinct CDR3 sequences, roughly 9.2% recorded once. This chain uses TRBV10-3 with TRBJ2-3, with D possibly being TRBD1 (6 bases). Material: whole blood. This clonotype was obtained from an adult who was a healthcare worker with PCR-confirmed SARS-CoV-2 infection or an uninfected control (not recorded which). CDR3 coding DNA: TGTGCCATCGGACAGAGCACAGATACGCAGTATTTT. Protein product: CAIGQSTDTQYF.